What follows are 29 T cell receptor beta chains derived from one specimen sequenced in a study of CD8 T cells in Susac syndrome. RNA was extracted with the RNeasy kit, and a quantity of 0.5 to 1 ug was reverse transcribed using random hexamers. A single record per CDR3 protein comes from TCRdb applying MiXCR to the immunoSEQ multiplex PCR reads. The sample gives approximately 65,000 distinct CDR3 sequences, over 85% of which show up once; 0.15% to 0.2% is in the top ten. Sequencing was carried out using CD8+ T cells from PBMCs. These receptors all come from a human donor in good health.

This clonotype was counted a single time. The chain uses TRBV9 and TRBJ2-1; possibly TRBD1 or TRBD2 for D (5 bases each). Trimming stripped 3 bases from V and 0 bases from J, with 16 bases between. The CDR3 has 17 amino acids. CDR1 is SGDLS, CDR2 YYNGEE, per germline. CDR3 in amino acids: CASSEDRWGSSYNEQFF. DNA for the CDR3: TGTGCCAGCAGCGAAGACCGGTGGGGGTCCTCCTACAATGAGCAGTTCTTC.

The chain links TRBV11-3 to TRBJ2-1, with D possibly called TRBD1 or TRBD2 (6 bases each). This CDR3 is built from 15 residues. CDR1 and CDR2 (germline): SGHNT, YENEEA. V was pared by 2 bases and J by 5 bases, with 13 bases between. The CDR3 is CASSLTGASNNEQFF. Written as DNA, the CDR3 is TGTGCCAGCAGCTTAACGGGGGCTAGCAACAATGAGCAGTTCTTC.

This clonotype appeared once. This sequence joins TRBV28 and TRBJ1-1; D may be TRBD1 (5 bases). Trimming pared 5 bases from V and 1 base from J, leaving 20 bases between. The germline V gene has CDR1 MDHEN and CDR2 SYDVKM. This CDR3 spans 17 amino acids. The CDR3 protein is CASSTFPGLSTNTEAFF. The CDR3 DNA sequence: TGTGCCAGCAGTACATTCCCGGGACTGTCGACGAACACTGAAGCTTTCTTT.

This chain connects TRBV29-1 to TRBJ2-3, with D perhaps TRBD1 (6 bases). The CDR3 is 15 residues long. Trimming stripped 0 bases from V and 1 base from J, with 11 bases between. Per the germline V gene, CDR1 is SQVTM and CDR2 is ANQGSEA. In DNA, the CDR3 is TGCAGCGTTGAAGAGGGCAGGGGAGGCACAGATACGCAGTATTTT. It codes for CSVEEGRGGTDTQYF.

The CDR3 sequence: CASSLLETGAGYTF. The DNA for the CDR3 is TGTGCCAGCAGCTTGCTCGAGACAGGGGCGGGCTACACCTTC. The chain recombines TRBV7-9 with TRBJ1-2, with 8 bases identical to TRBD1. Germline values: CDR1 SEHNR, CDR2 FQNEAQ (reference sequence). This CDR3 is built from 14 residues. V dropped 3 bases and J dropped 8; count of bases not matched to a gene: 8.

The V and J genes are TRBV12-3 or TRBV12-4 and TRBJ2-3; 8 bases agree with TRBD2. The CDR3 consists of 15 residues. The junction had 6 bases not matched to a gene; V was cut back by 2 bases and J by 5 bases. CDR3 sequence reads: CASSLPGLAGDTQYF. As DNA, the CDR3 is TGTGCCAGCAGTTTACCGGGGCTAGCGGGAGATACGCAGTATTTT.

The chain is built from TRBV19 and TRBJ2-7; 9 bases agree with TRBD1. CDR1 and CDR2 from the germline V gene are LNHDA and SQIVND (reference sequence). Unmatched junction bases numbered 15, after V lost 5 bases and J lost 7 bases. This CDR3 has 16 amino acids. CDR3 residues: CASSFKLNRGLDEQYF. DNA of the CDR3: TGTGCCAGTAGTTTTAAACTGAACAGGGGGCTCGATGAGCAGTACTTC.

The chain employs TRBV28 and TRBJ2-7, with 8 positions matching TRBD1. CDR3 length equals 14 residues. The V gene's germline CDR1 is MDHEN and CDR2 SYDVKM. With V trimmed by 6 bases and J by 0 bases, 4 bases remained unmatched. The CDR3 region is CASSRTGFSYEQYF. The DNA of the CDR3 is TGTGCCAGCAGCCGGACAGGGTTCTCCTACGAGCAGTACTTC. Using reference TRBV28 and TRBJ2-7 for the parts outside the CDR3, the full variable domain is DVKVTQSSRYLVKRTGEKVFLECVQDMDHENMFWYRQDPGLGLRLIYFSYDVKMKEKGDIPEGYSVSREKKERFSLILESASTNQTSMYLCASSRTGFSYEQYFGPGTRLTVT.

The J gene is TRBJ2-1, the V gene TRBV3-1; either TRBD1 or TRBD2 may fit D (6 bases each). V was cut by 3 bases and J by 3 bases, with 12 bases left in between. Germline V gene lookup returns CDR1 LGHDT and CDR2 YNNKEL (reference sequence). There are 15 residues in the CDR3. This chain's CDR3 is CASSQEQGGYNEQFF. Written as DNA, the CDR3 is TGTGCCAGCAGCCAGGAACAGGGAGGCTACAATGAGCAGTTCTTC.

Of note for this clonotype: A read error may produce the germline difference seen at one junction end. The rearrangement uses TRBV19 and TRBJ2-7; 9 nucleotides match TRBD1. Germline V gene lookup returns CDR1 LNHDA and CDR2 SQIVND (reference sequence). The CDR3 loop spans 15 amino acids. In nucleotides, the CDR3 is TGTGCCAGTAGTCCCCGGACAGGGGTGTCCTACGAGCAGTATTTC. Its protein product is CASSPRTGVSYEQYF.

The V and J genes are TRBV5-5 and TRBJ1-5, with 8 positions matching TRBD1. V shed 4 bases and J 1 base; nucleotides not matched to a gene: 4. The germline gives CDR1 SGHKS, CDR2 YYEKEE (reference sequence). The length of the CDR3 is 15 residues. The CDR3 is CASSKTGASNQPQHF. The DNA of the CDR3 is TGTGCCAGCAGCAAGACAGGGGCCAGCAATCAGCCCCAGCATTTT. The variable domain in full, completed from reference TRBV5-5 and TRBJ1-5, reads DAGVTQSPTHLIKTRGQQVTLRCSPISGHKSVSWYQQVLGQGPQFIFQYYEKEERGRGNFPDRFSARQFPNYSSELNVNALLLGDSALYLCASSKTGASNQPQHFGDGTRLSIL.

The chain employs TRBV5-6 and TRBJ1-6; D gene uncertain. This CDR3 region has 12 residues. The germline gives CDR1 SGHDT, CDR2 YYEEEE. V lost 2 bases, J lost 16 bases, and 13 bases lay in between. This CDR3 reads CASSFGPSALHF. The CDR3, as DNA: TGTGCCAGCAGCTTTGGCCCTTCAGCGCTCCACTTT.

V is TRBV4-1 and J is TRBJ2-5; 7 nucleotides match TRBD1. In germline, CDR1 is MGHRA, CDR2 YSYEKL. CDR3 length: 16 residues. The trim removed 1 base at V and 1 base at J, leaving 6 bases unmatched. DNA for the CDR3: TGCGCCAGCAGCCAAGTAACAGGGGACACCCAAGAGACCCAGTACTTC. Protein: CASSQVTGDTQETQYF.

This clonotype was observed a single time. The chain couples TRBV6-5 to TRBJ2-6; the D gene is possibly TRBD2 (5 bases). The germline V and J ends were trimmed by 11 bases and 3 bases, with 11 bases remaining between them. This CDR3 is 13 amino acids long. From germline, CDR1 is MNHEY and CDR2 SVGAGI. The CDR3 loop reads CASGIGGANVLTF. The CDR3 region has the DNA TGTGCCTCCGGGATCGGTGGGGCCAACGTCCTGACTTTC.

V usage is TRBV21-1 and J usage is TRBJ2-7; the table assigns TRBD2, which was not confirmed against the DNA. TRBV21-1 is assigned pseudogene status. The CDR3 covers 16 residues. CDR3 DNA: TGTGCCAGCAGCAAAGGTCCGGGCCCTAGCTCCTACGAGCAGTACTTC. Protein product: CASSKGPGPSSYEQYF.

The genes are TRBV6-2 or TRBV6-3 and TRBJ2-7, with 10 bases fitting TRBD1. CDR1 and CDR2 (germline): MNHEY, SVGEGT. V dropped 7 bases and J dropped 2; count of bases not matched to a gene: 5. This CDR3 region has 14 residues. The DNA of the CDR3 is TGTGCCAGCACCCCGGGACAGGGGACCTACGAGCAGTACTTC. Encoded protein: CASTPGQGTYEQYF.

This sequence joins TRBV12-3 or TRBV12-4 and TRBJ1-2; possible D gene TRBD1, 5 bases. CDR3 length: 13 amino acids. With 4 bases removed from V and 2 bases from J, the gap between germline ends came to 8 bases. The CDR3: CASSSQGNYGYTF. The CDR3 DNA follows: TGTGCCAGCAGTTCTCAGGGAAACTATGGCTACACCTTC.

The rearrangement joins TRBV9 to TRBJ2-7; 7 bases agree with TRBD2. Germline V gene lookup returns CDR1 SGDLS and CDR2 YYNGEE. V shed 0 bases, J shed 2 bases, and the junction held 2 bases outside the gene matches. The CDR3 length is 14 residues. CDR3 residues: CASSVGGGTYEQYF. CDR3 nucleotides: TGTGCCAGCAGCGTAGGGGGGGGGACCTACGAGCAGTACTTC.

J is TRBJ1-1 and V is TRBV25-1; D gene uncertain. V was pared by 6 bases and J by 4 bases, with 12 bases between. The CDR3 is 13 amino acids. Germline V gene sequence: CDR1 MGHDK, CDR2 SYGVNS. As DNA, the CDR3 is TGTGCCAGCAGCTTGACTGTGTGCACTGAAGCTTTCTTT. This codes for CASSLTVCTEAFF.

The rearrangement joins TRBV11-2 to TRBJ1-4; D is possibly TRBD1 (5 bases). V gave up 4 bases and J gave up 7 bases, with 19 bases separating them. The CDR3 totals 16 residues. Germline loops: CDR1 SGHAT, CDR2 FQNNGV. The CDR3 bases are TGTGCCAGCAGCTCCACAGGAAGGGAGGGGAGTGAAAAACTGTTTTTT. Translated, it gives CASSSTGREGSEKLFF.

Only a few counts were recorded for this clonotype. The CDR3 spells CASSPDPNEAFF. CDR3 nucleotide sequence: TGTGCCAGCAGCCCCGACCCCAACGAAGCTTTCTTT. The chain has TRBV6-2 or TRBV6-3 and TRBJ1-1, with D unresolved. The CDR3 loop spans 12 amino acids. Germline loops: CDR1 MNHEY, CDR2 SVGEGT. V was cut by 6 bases and J by 8 bases, with 13 bases left in between.

The CDR3 protein is CASSQLTYETQYF. In DNA, the CDR3 is TGCGCCAGCAGCCAGCTAACATATGAGACCCAGTACTTC. The chain has TRBV4-3 and TRBJ2-5; the D is unclear. Trimming took 3 bases from V and 5 from J, leaving 10 bases between them. Germline V gene data show CDR1 as LGHNA and CDR2 as YSLEER. The CDR3 has 13 residues.

The rearrangement joins TRBV4-1 to TRBJ1-5, with D possibly TRBD1 on 5 matching bases. The CDR3 consists of 14 residues. V was cut by 1 base and J by 6 bases, with 10 bases left in between. CDR1 is MGHRA, CDR2 YSYEKL, per germline. Written as DNA, the CDR3 is TGCGCCAGCAGCCAAGCGGGGGAGGGTCAGCCCCAGCATTTT. Protein sequence: CASSQAGEGQPQHF.

The chain is built from TRBV9 and TRBJ1-2; no firm D call. V lost 3 bases to trimming and J lost 6 bases, with 15 bases between them. Germline lookup yields CDR1 SGDLS and CDR2 YYNGEE. The CDR3 is made up of 14 amino acids. The CDR3 DNA reads TGTGCCAGCAGCGCCGGACCGTCCCCGGATGGCTACACCTTC. This translates into CASSAGPSPDGYTF.

The chain employs TRBV6-6 and TRBJ2-7; perhaps TRBD1 as D (6 bases). This CDR3 is 13 amino acids long. Trimming shortened V by 6 bases and J by 1 base, and 10 bases separated the two germline ends. CDR1 MNHNY and CDR2 SVGAGI come from the germline V gene (reference sequence). Written as DNA, the CDR3 is TGTGCCAGCAGCTACGGACAGTCCTACGAGCAGTACTTC. Its translation is CASSYGQSYEQYF.

The V and J genes are TRBV7-9 and TRBJ1-3; D unresolved. The length of the CDR3 is 15 residues. Trimming cost V 1 base and J 3 bases, with 10 bases left between them. Germline assignment: CDR1 SEHNR and CDR2 FQNEAQ (reference sequence). The CDR3 here is CASSLDPFYGNTIYF. The DNA for the CDR3 is TGTGCCAGCAGCTTAGATCCATTTTATGGAAACACCATATATTTT. Supplemented by reference TRBV7-9 and TRBJ1-3, the full variable domain reads DTGVSQNPRHKITKRGQNVTFRCDPISEHNRLYWYRQTLGQGPEFLTYFQNEAQLEKSRLLSDRFSAERPKGSFSTLEIQRTEQGDSAMYLCASSLDPFYGNTIYFGEGSWLTVV.

The V call is TRBV7-2, the J call TRBJ2-7; 10 bases map to TRBD1. The CDR3 has 15 amino acids. V trimming: 5 bases; J trimming: 3 bases; junction bases outside the gene matches: 7. Looked up from germline, CDR1 is SGHTA and CDR2 is FQGNSA. CDR3 sequence: CASSLGTGAYYEQYF. The DNA for the CDR3 is TGTGCCAGCAGCCTTGGGACAGGGGCCTACTACGAGCAGTACTTC.

The CDR3 DNA sequence: TGTGCCAGCAGTTTCTCCCAGATACAGGGGTATCCAGATACGCAGTATTTT. Amino acids: CASSFSQIQGYPDTQYF. V and J are TRBV27 and TRBJ2-3, with 7 positions matching TRBD1. CDR3 size: 17 residues. Germline V gene sequence: CDR1 MNHEY, CDR2 SMNVEV (reference sequence). The V gene end was trimmed by 3 bases and the J gene end by 4 bases; junction bases not matched to a gene: 13.

This clonotype was detected a few times. The chain links TRBV9 to TRBJ1-6, with D possibly matching TRBD1 (5 bases). Trimming removed 2 bases from V and 5 bases from J, with 8 bases in between. CDR1 and CDR2 from the germline V gene are SGDLS and YYNGEE. The length of the CDR3 is 14 residues. The DNA for the CDR3 is TGTGCCAGCAGCGTCGGGGCGGATAATTCACCCCTCCACTTT. Translating gives CASSVGADNSPLHF.